The following is a T cell receptor beta chain sequence with its context. What it binds is unknown. The data were taken from a study of graft-versus-host responses after intestinal transplantation. On the study more broadly: Multivisceral, liver-intestinal, or isolated intestinal grafts were transplanted into recipients. The whole recipient group had anti-thymocyte globulin induction followed by tacrolimus and steroids for roughly three years.

CDR3 size: 18 residues. CDR1 SGHDN and CDR2 FVKESK come from the germline V gene. V lost 2 bases and J 4 bases, leaving 22 bases between the germline ends. Sequencing was performed with immunoSEQ multiplex PCR; in TCRdb, only in-frame clones are kept and a portion is missing. The sample contains about 47,000 clones, approximately 95% of which appear only once. Study-level points and caveats: Ileal or blood samples showed some GvH clones first, and such clones were also found in recipient marrow. Declines in HvG clones occurring early post-transplant were associated with peak circulating GvH clone levels.

The chain links TRBV14 to TRBJ2-3; D might be TRBD1 or TRBD2, each matching 5 bases. Sample: unstimulated CD8+ T cells sorted from spleen or lymph node cells, taken before transplant. The receptor was isolated from a human donor who was the organ donor for an intestinal transplant. The CDR3 protein is CASSQPTGPRVWPDTQYF. The CDR3 DNA follows: TGTGCCAGCAGCCAACCAACGGGGCCCCGGGTGTGGCCAGATACGCAGTATTTT.